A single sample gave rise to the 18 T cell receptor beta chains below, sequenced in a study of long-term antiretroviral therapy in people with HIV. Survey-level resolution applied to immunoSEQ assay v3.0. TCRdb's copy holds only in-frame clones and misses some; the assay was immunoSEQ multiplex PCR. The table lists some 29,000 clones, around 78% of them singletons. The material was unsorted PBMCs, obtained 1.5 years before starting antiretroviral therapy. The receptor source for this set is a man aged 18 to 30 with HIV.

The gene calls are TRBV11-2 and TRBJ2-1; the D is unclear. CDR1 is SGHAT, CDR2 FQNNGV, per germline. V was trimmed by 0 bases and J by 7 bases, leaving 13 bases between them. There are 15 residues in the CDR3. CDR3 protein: CASSLDLGNRNEQFF. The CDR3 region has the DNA TGTGCCAGCAGCTTAGATCTAGGAAACCGAAATGAGCAGTTCTTC.

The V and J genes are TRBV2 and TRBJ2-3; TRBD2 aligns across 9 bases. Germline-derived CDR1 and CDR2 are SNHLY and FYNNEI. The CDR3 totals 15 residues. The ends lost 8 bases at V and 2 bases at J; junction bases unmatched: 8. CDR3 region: CASGGLAGTTDTQYF. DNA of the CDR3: TGTGCCAGCGGGGGGCTAGCGGGAACCACAGATACGCAGTATTTT.

This CDR3 is CASSLSGTPGNEQFF. The DNA for the CDR3 is TGTGCCAGCAGCCTTAGCGGGACGCCTGGCAATGAGCAGTTCTTC. The chain uses TRBV9 and TRBJ2-1; 8 positions agree with TRBD2. With V trimmed by 4 bases and J by 6 bases, 9 bases remained unmatched. CDR3 length equals 15 residues. CDR1 and CDR2 from the germline V gene are SGDLS and YYNGEE. Together with reference TRBV9 and TRBJ2-1, the CDR3 gives the full variable domain: DSGVTQTPKHLITATGQRVTLRCSPRSGDLSVYWYQQSLDQGLQFLIQYYNGEERAKGNILERFSAQQFPDLHSELNLSSLELGDSALYFCASSLSGTPGNEQFFGPGTRLTVL.

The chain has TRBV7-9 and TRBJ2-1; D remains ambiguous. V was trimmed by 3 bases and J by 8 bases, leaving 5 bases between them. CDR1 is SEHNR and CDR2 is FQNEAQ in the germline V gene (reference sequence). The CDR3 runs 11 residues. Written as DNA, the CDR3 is TGTGCCAGCAGCTTTGTCGATGAGCAGTTCTTC. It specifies CASSFVDEQFF. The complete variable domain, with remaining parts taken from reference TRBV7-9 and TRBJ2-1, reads DTGVSQNPRHKITKRGQNVTFRCDPISEHNRLYWYRQTLGQGPEFLTYFQNEAQLEKSRLLSDRFSAERPKGSFSTLEIQRTEQGDSAMYLCASSFVDEQFFGPGTRLTVL.

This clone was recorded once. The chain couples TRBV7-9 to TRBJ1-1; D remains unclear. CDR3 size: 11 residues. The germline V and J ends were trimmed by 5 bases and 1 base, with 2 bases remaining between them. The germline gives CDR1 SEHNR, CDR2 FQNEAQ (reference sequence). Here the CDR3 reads CASSTNTEAFF. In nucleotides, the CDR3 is TGTGCCAGCAGCACGAACACTGAAGCTTTCTTT.

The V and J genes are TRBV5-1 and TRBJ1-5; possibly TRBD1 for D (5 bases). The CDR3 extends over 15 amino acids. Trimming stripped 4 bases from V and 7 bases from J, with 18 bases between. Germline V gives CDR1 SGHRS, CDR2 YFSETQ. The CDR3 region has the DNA TGCGCCAGCAGCCCCCGGGTAGGGTCAGGGCAGCCCCAGCATTTT. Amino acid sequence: CASSPRVGSGQPQHF.

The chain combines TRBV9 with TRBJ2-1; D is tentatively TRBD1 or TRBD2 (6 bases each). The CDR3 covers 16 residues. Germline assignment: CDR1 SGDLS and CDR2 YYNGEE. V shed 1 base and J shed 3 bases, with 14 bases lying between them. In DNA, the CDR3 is TGTGCCAGCAGCGTATCGGGGGCTATCGACTACAATGAGCAGTTCTTC. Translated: CASSVSGAIDYNEQFF.

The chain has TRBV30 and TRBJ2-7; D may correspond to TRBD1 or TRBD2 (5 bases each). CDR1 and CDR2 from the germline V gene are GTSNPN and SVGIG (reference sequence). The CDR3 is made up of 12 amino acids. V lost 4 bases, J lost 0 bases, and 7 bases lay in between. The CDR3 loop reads CAWTGSSYEQYF. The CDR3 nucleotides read TGTGCCTGGACAGGGAGCTCCTACGAGCAGTACTTC.

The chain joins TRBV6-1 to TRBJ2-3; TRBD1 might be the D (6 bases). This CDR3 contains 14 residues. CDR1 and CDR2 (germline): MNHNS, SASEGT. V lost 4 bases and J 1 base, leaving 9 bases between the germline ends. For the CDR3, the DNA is TGTGCCAGCAGTGTACGGACAGGCACAGATACGCAGTATTTT. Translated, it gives CASSVRTGTDTQYF.

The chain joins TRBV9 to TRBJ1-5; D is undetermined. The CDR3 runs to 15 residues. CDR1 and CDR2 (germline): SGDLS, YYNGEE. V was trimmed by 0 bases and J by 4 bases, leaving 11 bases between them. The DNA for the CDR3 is TGTGCCAGCAGCGTAGCCGGGTCTTCAAATCAGCCCCAGCATTTT. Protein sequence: CASSVAGSSNQPQHF.

CDR3 sequence (DNA): TGTGCCAGCAGCCCCCCCCCTAGCATGGCGGGAGGAGAGCAGTACTTC. It specifies CASSPPPSMAGGEQYF. This sequence joins TRBV11-2 and TRBJ2-7; 8 bases fit TRBD2. The CDR3 has 16 residues. CDR1 and CDR2 (germline): SGHAT, FQNNGV. The J segment lost 7 bases and the V segment lost 5 bases, leaving 16 bases of the junction unmatched.

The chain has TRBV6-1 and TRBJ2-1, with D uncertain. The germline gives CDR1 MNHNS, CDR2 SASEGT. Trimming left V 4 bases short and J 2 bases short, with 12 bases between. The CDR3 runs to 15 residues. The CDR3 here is CASSVDPIPYNEQFF. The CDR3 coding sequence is TGTGCCAGCAGTGTTGACCCCATACCCTACAATGAGCAGTTCTTC.

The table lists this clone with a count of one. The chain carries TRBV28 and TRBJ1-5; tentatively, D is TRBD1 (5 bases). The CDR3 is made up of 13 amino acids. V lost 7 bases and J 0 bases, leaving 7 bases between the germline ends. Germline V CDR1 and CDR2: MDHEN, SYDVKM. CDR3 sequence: CASTGNSNQPQHF. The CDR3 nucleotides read TGTGCCAGCACAGGGAATAGCAATCAGCCCCAGCATTTT.

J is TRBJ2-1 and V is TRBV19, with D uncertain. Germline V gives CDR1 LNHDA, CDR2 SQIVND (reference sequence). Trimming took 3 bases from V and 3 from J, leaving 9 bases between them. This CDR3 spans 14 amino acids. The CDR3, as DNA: TGTGCCAGTAGTATGCAGATGAGCTACAATGAGCAGTTCTTC. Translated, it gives CASSMQMSYNEQFF.

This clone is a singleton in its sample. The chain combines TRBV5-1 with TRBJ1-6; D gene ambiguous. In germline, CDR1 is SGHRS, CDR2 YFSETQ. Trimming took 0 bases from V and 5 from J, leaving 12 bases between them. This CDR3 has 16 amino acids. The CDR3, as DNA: TGCGCCAGCAGCTTGGTCATCCGGGGTAATAATTCACCCCTCCACTTT. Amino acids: CASSLVIRGNNSPLHF.

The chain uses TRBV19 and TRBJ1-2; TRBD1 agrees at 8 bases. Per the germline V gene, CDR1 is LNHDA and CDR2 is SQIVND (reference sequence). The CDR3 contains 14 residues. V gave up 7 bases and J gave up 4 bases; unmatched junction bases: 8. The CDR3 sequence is CASKGTGGSYGYTF. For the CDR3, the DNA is TGTGCCAGTAAGGGGACAGGCGGCTCCTATGGCTACACCTTC.

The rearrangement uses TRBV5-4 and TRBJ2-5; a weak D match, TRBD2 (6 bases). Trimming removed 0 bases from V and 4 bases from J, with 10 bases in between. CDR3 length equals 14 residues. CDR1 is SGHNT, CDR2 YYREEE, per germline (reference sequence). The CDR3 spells CASSLAGVGETQYF. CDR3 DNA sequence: TGTGCCAGCAGCTTGGCGGGGGTAGGAGAGACCCAGTACTTC.

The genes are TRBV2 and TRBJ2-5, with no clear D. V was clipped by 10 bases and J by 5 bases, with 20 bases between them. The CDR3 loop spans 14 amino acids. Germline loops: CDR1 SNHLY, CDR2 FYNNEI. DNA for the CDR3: TGTGCCACCGCGACCTCGGCAGGTTGGGAGACCCAGTACTTC. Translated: CATATSAGWETQYF.